This T cell receptor (beta chain) was recorded in a study of TIL therapy for anti-PD-1-resistant metastatic lung cancer. Study-level information: A few tumors were EGFR-mutant and two were ALK-rearranged.

The immunoSEQ assay was v3. Sequenced by immunoSEQ multiplex PCR; TCRdb stores in-frame clones only, minus some. The top ten clones hold roughly a tenth of a sample with over 10,000 clones, about 80% of them seen once. Germline CDR1 is SGHAT and CDR2 is FQNNGV. The CDR3 extends over 12 amino acids. V shed 4 bases and J shed 7 bases, with 8 bases lying between them. The time point is: pre-treatment sample, taken before nivolumab and TIL therapy. J is TRBJ2-4 and V is TRBV11-2; no definite D call. This clonotype was obtained from a person aged 25 to 80 with non-small cell lung cancer. The input for sequencing was blood, taken at baseline. The CDR3 reads CASSSTLNIQYF. For the CDR3, the DNA is TGTGCCAGCAGCTCTACTCTCAACATTCAGTACTTC. Complete variable domain (other parts from reference TRBV11-2 and TRBJ2-4): EAGVAQSPRYKIIEKRQSVAFWCNPISGHATLYWYQQILGQGPKLLIQFQNNGVVDDSQLPKDRFSAERLKGVDSTLKIQPAKLEDSAVYLCASSSTLNIQYFGAGTRLSVL.